A single sample is the source of the 19 T cell receptor beta chains below, sequenced in a study of blood T cell repertoires in COVID-19. Method: immunoSEQ multiplex PCR; TCRdb's copy keeps in-frame clones and lacks some. The table lists roughly 270,000 clones, roughly 90% of them singletons. The sequenced sample consisted of peripheral blood. These receptors were collected from a man between 18 and 29 years old with active or convalescent COVID-19.

The rearrangement uses TRBV10-3 and TRBJ2-3; the match to TRBD1 covers 7 bases. CDR3 length: 15 residues. V shed 6 bases, J shed 0 bases, and the junction held 6 bases outside the gene matches. Germline assignment: CDR1 ENHRY and CDR2 SYGVKD. In nucleotides, the CDR3 is TGTGCCATCAGGGACAGGAGCACTAGCACAGATACGCAGTATTTT. This codes for CAIRDRSTSTDTQYF.

Worth noting for this clone: The same CDR3 arises from other DNA sequences in this sample as well. The rearrangement joins TRBV5-6 to TRBJ1-2; no firm D call. Between the trimmed V and J ends, which lost 2 bases and 0 bases, there was a span of 11 bases. This CDR3 has 15 amino acids. Germline V gives CDR1 SGHDT, CDR2 YYEEEE. Here the CDR3 DNA reads TGTGCCAGCAGCTTATCAGGAACCACTAACTATGGCTACACCTTC. Encoded protein: CASSLSGTTNYGYTF. Together with reference TRBV5-6 and TRBJ1-2, the CDR3 gives the full variable domain: DAGVTQSPTHLIKTRGQQVTLRCSPKSGHDTVSWYQQALGQGPQFIFQYYEEEERQRGNFPDRFSGHQFPNYSSELNVNALLLGDSALYLCASSLSGTTNYGYTFGSGTRLTVV.

The chain couples TRBV3-1 (or the pseudogene TRBV3-2) to TRBJ2-7, with 10 bases aligning to TRBD1. Germline values: CDR1 LGHDT, CDR2 YNNKEL (reference sequence). V gave up 0 bases and J gave up 5 bases; unmatched junction bases: 7. The CDR3 is 16 amino acids. Here the CDR3 reads CASSQERGQGSDEQYF. CDR3 nucleotides: TGTGCCAGCAGCCAAGAAAGGGGACAGGGGTCCGACGAGCAGTACTTC.

This clone occurred once. The rearrangement uses TRBV2 and TRBJ1-1; D unclear. V was pared by 4 bases and J by 6 bases, with 6 bases between. Germline CDR1 and CDR2: SNHLY and FYNNEI. The CDR3 is 11 amino acids. The DNA of the CDR3 is TGTGCCAGCAGTGCCGTATCTGAAGCTTTCTTT. Residues: CASSAVSEAFF.

With respect to this clone: Other DNA sequences within the sample encode an identical CDR3. The rearrangement uses TRBV6-1 and TRBJ2-3; D remains unclear. CDR1 and CDR2 (germline): MNHNS, SASEGT. Trimming removed 2 bases from V and 3 bases from J, with 6 bases in between. This CDR3 spans 13 amino acids. Here the CDR3 reads CASSETDTDTQYF. The CDR3 bases are TGTGCCAGCAGTGAAACAGATACAGATACGCAGTATTTT.

The rearrangement joins TRBV24-1 to TRBJ2-3, with 9 bases that match TRBD1. There are 16 residues in the CDR3. Germline CDR1 KGHDR, CDR2 SFDVKD. V shed 7 bases and J 3 bases; nucleotides not matched to a gene: 10. The CDR3 region has the DNA TGTGCCACCAGCCAAACCGGGACAGGGAGAACAGATACGCAGTATTTT. This sequence encodes CATSQTGTGRTDTQYF.

The chain recombines TRBV12-3 or TRBV12-4 with TRBJ2-7; no clear D. V was cut by 3 bases and J by 2 bases, with 5 bases left in between. This CDR3 spans 12 amino acids. DNA for the CDR3: TGTGCCAGCAGTTTCATCACCTACGAGCAGTACTTC. Residues: CASSFITYEQYF.

The chain has TRBV25-1 and TRBJ2-6, with no clear D. The CDR3 covers 12 residues. Trimming cost V 11 bases and J 2 bases, with 7 bases left between them. The V gene's germline CDR1 is MGHDK and CDR2 SYGVNS. CDR3 residues: CAAEAGANVLTF. Written as DNA, the CDR3 is TGTGCCGCCGAGGCTGGGGCCAACGTCCTGACTTTC.

The chain joins TRBV5-6 to TRBJ2-7; tentatively, D is TRBD1 (5 bases). The CDR3 length is 13 residues. Germline V CDR1 and CDR2: SGHDT, YYEEEE. V was clipped by 3 bases and J by 6 bases, with 13 bases between them. CDR3 region: CASSYRQLGEQYF. The CDR3 bases are TGTGCCAGCAGCTATAGACAGCTAGGCGAGCAGTACTTC. Filled out from reference TRBV5-6 and TRBJ2-7, the complete variable domain reads DAGVTQSPTHLIKTRGQQVTLRCSPKSGHDTVSWYQQALGQGPQFIFQYYEEEERQRGNFPDRFSGHQFPNYSSELNVNALLLGDSALYLCASSYRQLGEQYFGPGTRLTVT.

This chain connects TRBV3-1 (or the pseudogene TRBV3-2) to TRBJ1-1; TRBD1 matches at 12 bases. Germline V gene data show CDR1 as LGHDT and CDR2 as YNNKEL (reference sequence). The CDR3 is made up of 16 amino acids. V dropped 4 bases and J dropped 6; count of bases not matched to a gene: 9. The CDR3 region has the DNA TGTGCCAGCAGCCTAGGGGACAGGGGGCGCATCGCTGAAGCTTTCTTT. This codes for CASSLGDRGRIAEAFF.

This chain connects TRBV29-1 to TRBJ1-2; D unresolved. The CDR3 covers 12 residues. Germline V lookup: CDR1 SQVTM, CDR2 ANQGSEA. V was trimmed by 7 bases and J by 4 bases, leaving 13 bases between them. This CDR3 reads CSGDPTPYGYTF. CDR3 DNA sequence: TGCAGCGGCGATCCCACCCCCTATGGCTACACCTTC.

With respect to this clone: The same CDR3 is also encoded by other DNA sequences in this sample. The genes are TRBV18 and TRBJ2-2, with D unresolved. Trimming cost V 1 base and J 3 bases, with 3 bases left between them. This CDR3 region has 13 residues. CDR1 is KGHSH, CDR2 LQKENI, per germline. CDR3 coding DNA: TGTGCCAGCTCACCACGAGACACCGGGGAGCTGTTTTTT. It is translated as CASSPRDTGELFF.

J is TRBJ2-7 and V is TRBV7-2; the D gene is possibly TRBD2 (7 bases). There are 15 residues in the CDR3. V dropped 5 bases and J dropped 1 base, with 15 bases sitting between them. Per the germline V gene, CDR1 is SGHTA and CDR2 is FQGNSA. CDR3 sequence (DNA): TGTGCCAGCAGCCCAAAGGGGGGGTGGTCCTACGAGCAGTACTTC. Encoded protein: CASSPKGGWSYEQYF.

The rearrangement links TRBV6-6 to TRBJ2-7; 11 nucleotides align to TRBD1. Germline V gene lookup returns CDR1 MNHNY and CDR2 SVGAGI (reference sequence). This CDR3 is built from 14 residues. V was clipped by 5 bases and J by 5 bases; unmatched bases: 5. The chain's CDR3 is CASSDGTGGNEQYF. As DNA, the CDR3 is TGTGCCAGCAGTGATGGGACAGGGGGGAACGAGCAGTACTTC.

The sample holds a few counts of this clone. Other DNA variants within this sample encode the same CDR3. The CDR3 sequence: CASSRRTGSTDTQYF. The CDR3, as DNA: TGTGCCAGCAGCCGGAGGACAGGGAGCACAGATACGCAGTATTTT. The chain combines TRBV11-3 with TRBJ2-3; 8 bases map to TRBD1. This CDR3 is 15 amino acids long. Germline V gene lookup returns CDR1 SGHNT and CDR2 YENEEA. The J segment lost 0 bases and the V segment lost 5 bases, leaving 4 bases of the junction unmatched.

This chain connects TRBV4-1 to TRBJ1-2; TRBD1 aligns across 10 bases. This CDR3 spans 16 amino acids. Looked up from germline, CDR1 is MGHRA and CDR2 is YSYEKL. J gave up 2 bases and V 1 base, and 4 bases lay outside the gene matches. CDR3 sequence: CASSQGPGQGNYGYTF. CDR3 nucleotides: TGCGCCAGCAGCCAAGGACCGGGACAGGGGAACTATGGCTACACCTTC.

The chain links TRBV25-1 to TRBJ2-7, with 13 bases that match TRBD2. CDR1 is MGHDK, CDR2 SYGVNS, per germline. This CDR3 region has 17 residues. V lost 5 bases to trimming and J lost 7 bases; unmatched junction nucleotides: 14. The CDR3 nucleotides are TGTGCCAGCAGTTCCCGAGCACTAGCGGGGGGGACGAAAGAGCAGTACTTC. Its translation: CASSSRALAGGTKEQYF.

The V and J genes are TRBV27 and TRBJ2-7; 9 bases match TRBD2. The CDR3 covers 15 residues. V lost 0 bases and J lost 6; bases outside the gene matches: 6. Germline V gene data show CDR1 as MNHEY and CDR2 as SMNVEV (reference sequence). CDR3 in DNA: TGTGCCAGCAGTTTATCCCTAGCGGGGACCGGCGAGCAGTACTTC. It codes for CASSLSLAGTGEQYF.

This clone showed up just a few times. The rearrangement joins TRBV6-5 to TRBJ2-7; a weak D match, TRBD1 (6 bases). CDR1 MNHEY and CDR2 SVGAGI come from the germline V gene. V gave up 5 bases and J gave up 4 bases, with 9 bases separating them. The CDR3 totals 12 residues. The CDR3 spells CASSNREYEQYF. The CDR3 DNA reads TGTGCCAGCAGTAACAGGGAGTACGAGCAGTACTTC.